These 31 T cell receptor beta chains originate from one sample sequenced in a study of a mutant IDH1 vaccine in newly diagnosed glioma. Profiled with immunoSEQ multiplex PCR; TCRdb holds only in-frame clones, not every one. The data hold approximately 92,000 clones, with 80% observed a single time. Stated time point: baseline, week 1 (first vaccination visit). Indicated treatment: pre-vaccination baseline after standard-of-care therapy. Here the sequenced sample was PBMCs, taken from a glioma patient treated with radiotherapy, temozolomide or both. The receptors originated from a man aged 40-49 years with glioma.

The V and J genes are TRBV5-1 and TRBJ2-7; the match to TRBD2 covers 9 bases. CDR3 length: 18 residues. The J segment lost 0 bases and the V segment lost 4 bases, leaving 14 bases of the junction unmatched. Germline V lookup: CDR1 SGHRS, CDR2 YFSETQ. The CDR3 DNA is TGCGCCAGCAGCCGCTTTTTTGCTAGCGGGGACTACTCCTACGAGCAGTACTTC. Protein sequence: CASSRFFASGDYSYEQYF.

The sample holds a few counts of this clone. This chain connects TRBV18 to TRBJ1-3; D unclear. The V end was cut by 5 bases, the J end by 1 base, with 12 bases between. The germline V gene has CDR1 KGHSH and CDR2 LQKENI. The CDR3 contains 15 residues. The DNA of the CDR3 is TGTGCCAGCTCAACGCTAGGGTCTTCTGGAAACACCATATATTTT. Its protein product is CASSTLGSSGNTIYF.

This sequence joins TRBV27 and TRBJ2-7; the D gene could be TRBD1 or TRBD2 (6 bases each). V dropped 4 bases and J dropped 3 bases, with 19 bases sitting between them. CDR3 size: 16 residues. Germline-derived CDR1 and CDR2 are MNHEY and SMNVEV (reference sequence). The CDR3 is CASSSPLPGALYEQYF. The DNA for the CDR3 is TGTGCCAGCAGTTCGCCTCTTCCGGGGGCCCTCTACGAGCAGTACTTC.

The chain links TRBV14 to TRBJ2-1, with 10 bases lining up with TRBD1. After removal of 4 bases from V and 4 bases from J, the junction contained 10 bases not matched to a gene. Looked up from germline, CDR1 is SGHDN and CDR2 is FVKESK. This CDR3 is 17 amino acids long. CDR3 coding DNA: TGTGCCAGCAGCCCAGAATGGACAGGGGGTTTATACAATGAGCAGTTCTTC. The encoded protein is CASSPEWTGGLYNEQFF.

The CDR3, as DNA: TGCGCCAGCACTGGGACACAAAGCTCCTACGAGCAGTACTTC. Translating it yields CASTGTQSSYEQYF. V gene TRBV5-1 combines with J gene TRBJ2-7; a weak D match, TRBD1 (6 bases). Per the germline V gene, CDR1 is SGHRS and CDR2 is YFSETQ. The CDR3 is made up of 14 amino acids. V was pared by 6 bases and J by 0 bases, with 13 bases between.

This clone was counted a few times. The CDR3 coding sequence is TGTGCCAGCAGCCAGGGAGCCCGGGGTGGCTACACCTTC. Translation: CASSQGARGGYTF. This rearrangement joins TRBV21-1 to TRBJ1-2. TRBV21-1 is tagged as a pseudogene. This CDR3 is 13 amino acids long.

This chain joins TRBV27 and TRBJ2-2, with D possibly TRBD2 on 5 matching bases. Germline CDR1 and CDR2: MNHEY and SMNVEV (reference sequence). The CDR3 is 14 amino acids. V lost 2 bases to trimming and J lost 6 bases, with 10 bases between them. The CDR3 sequence is CASSLLAGSGELFF. The CDR3 DNA is TGTGCCAGCAGTTTACTAGCCGGGTCCGGGGAGCTGTTTTTT.

This clone turned up a few times. The rearrangement uses TRBV29-1 and TRBJ1-1; D not resolved. CDR1 and CDR2 (germline): SQVTM, ANQGSEA. The length of the CDR3 is 13 residues. Trimming took 3 bases from V and 0 from J, leaving 8 bases between them. For the CDR3, the DNA is TGCAGCGTTGAGTTAAAACTGAACACTGAAGCTTTCTTT. Residues: CSVELKLNTEAFF.

This clone was observed a single time. The J gene is TRBJ1-5, the V gene TRBV30; TRBD1 might be the D (6 bases). The CDR3 loop spans 17 amino acids. Per the germline V gene, CDR1 is GTSNPN and CDR2 is SVGIG (reference sequence). Trimming shortened V by 3 bases and J by 5 bases, and 23 bases separated the two germline ends. CDR3 DNA: TGTGCCTGGAGCCACGGGACATTTGGTTTAGGGGATCAGCCCCAGCATTTT. This translates into CAWSHGTFGLGDQPQHF.

This chain links TRBV7-6 with TRBJ1-3; TRBD1 aligns across 7 bases. Germline CDR1 and CDR2: SGHVS and FNYEAQ. CDR3 length: 15 amino acids. With 5 bases clipped from V and 1 base from J, the junction kept 5 bases outside the gene matches. CDR3: CASSKSGGSGNTIYF. Written as DNA, the CDR3 is TGTGCCAGCAGCAAATCAGGGGGTTCTGGAAACACCATATATTTT.

The chain uses TRBV19 and TRBJ2-1; a weak D match, TRBD2 (5 bases). V was pared by 6 bases and J by 2 bases, with 14 bases between. The CDR3 is made up of 15 amino acids. CDR1 and CDR2 from the germline V gene are LNHDA and SQIVND (reference sequence). In DNA, the CDR3 is TGTGCCAGTAGCGCTGAGGGTGCCGCCTACAATGAGCAGTTCTTC. Its translation: CASSAEGAAYNEQFF.

The J gene is TRBJ2-7, the V gene TRBV11-3; D not certain. Germline lookup yields CDR1 SGHNT and CDR2 YENEEA. The CDR3 extends over 12 amino acids. Between the trimmed V and J ends, which lost 5 bases and 4 bases, there was a span of 9 bases. CDR3 amino acids: CASSVDDYEQYF. The DNA for the CDR3 is TGTGCCAGCAGCGTCGACGATTACGAGCAGTACTTC.

This clone was recorded only once. The chain has TRBV21-1 and TRBJ2-5; no check of the table's D call, TRBD2, against the DNA was made. TRBV21-1 is listed as a pseudogene. The CDR3 is 18 amino acids. The CDR3 reads CASSKVGTSGREEETQYF. The CDR3 nucleotides read TGTGCCAGCAGCAAAGTTGGGACTAGCGGGAGGGAGGAAGAGACCCAGTACTTC.

The V gene is TRBV7-8, the J gene TRBJ1-3; a possible D gene is TRBD1 (5 bases). The CDR3 spans 18 residues. V was cut by 4 bases and J by 0 bases, with 19 bases left in between. Germline loops: CDR1 SGHVS, CDR2 FQNEAQ. The CDR3 loop is CASSSSTGVWSSGNTIYF. Written as DNA, the CDR3 is TGTGCCAGCAGCTCGAGTACAGGAGTCTGGTCCTCTGGAAACACCATATATTTT.

The V and J genes are TRBV19 and TRBJ1-3; tentatively, D is TRBD1 (6 bases). V lost 6 bases to trimming and J lost 0 bases, with 12 bases between them. From germline, CDR1 is LNHDA and CDR2 SQIVND (reference sequence). The CDR3 is made up of 15 amino acids. CDR3 sequence reads: CASRLDRHSGNTIYF. The CDR3 DNA is TGTGCCAGTAGATTAGACAGGCACTCTGGAAACACCATATATTTT.

The genes are TRBV6-5 and TRBJ2-4; 7 bases map to TRBD1. CDR3 length: 14 amino acids. Per the germline V gene, CDR1 is MNHEY and CDR2 is SVGAGI. Trimming cost V 1 base and J 5 bases; bases outside gene matches: 2. The CDR3 here is CASSYLGGQNIQYF. CDR3 DNA: TGTGCCAGCAGTTACTTAGGGGGCCAAAACATTCAGTACTTC.

The CDR3 reads CASSLNGQGVPPYNEQFF. CDR3 nucleotide sequence: TGTGCCAGCAGCTTAAACGGGCAGGGGGTACCCCCCTACAATGAGCAGTTCTTC. The chain combines TRBV7-2 with TRBJ2-1; 7 nucleotides line up with TRBD1. The CDR3 consists of 18 residues. V lost 2 bases to trimming and J lost 2 bases; unmatched junction nucleotides: 12. Germline V CDR1 and CDR2: SGHTA, FQGNSA.

The genes are TRBV19 and TRBJ2-6, with 7 bases matching TRBD2. Germline V lookup: CDR1 LNHDA, CDR2 SQIVND (reference sequence). The CDR3 sequence is 16 residues long. V lost 5 bases and J lost 2; bases outside the gene matches: 6. The CDR3 spells CASSSKGRAGANVLTF. The DNA of the CDR3 is TGTGCCAGTAGTTCAAAAGGGAGGGCTGGGGCCAACGTCCTGACTTTC.

The chain joins TRBV2 to TRBJ1-2; 8 nucleotides line up with TRBD1. Losses at the gene ends were 3 bases for V and 8 bases for J; bases not matched to a gene: 2. The CDR3 length is 12 residues. The germline V gene has CDR1 SNHLY and CDR2 FYNNEI. The CDR3 spells CASSEQGAGYTF. The DNA for the CDR3 is TGTGCCAGCAGTGAGCAGGGGGCGGGCTACACCTTC. Full variable domain (missing parts from reference TRBV2 and TRBJ1-2): EPEVTQTPSHQVTQMGQEVILRCVPISNHLYFYWYRQILGQKVEFLVSFYNNEISEKSEIFDDQFSVERPDGSNFTLKIRSTKLEDSAMYFCASSEQGAGYTFGSGTRLTVV.

This clone has just one count. The gene calls are TRBV18 and TRBJ1-1; 9 nucleotides align to TRBD1. Germline assignment: CDR1 KGHSH and CDR2 LQKENI. V was clipped by 3 bases and J by 4 bases; unmatched bases: 6. The CDR3 runs to 15 residues. The DNA of the CDR3 is TGTGCCAGCTCACCCGGGACAGGGTCGGGCACTGAAGCTTTCTTT. Translated: CASSPGTGSGTEAFF. The entire variable domain, with the rest obtained from reference TRBV18 and TRBJ1-1, is as follows: NAGVMQNPRHLVRRRGQEARLRCSPMKGHSHVYWYRQLPEEGLKFMVYLQKENIIDESGMPKERFSAEFPKEGPSILRIQQVVRGDSAAYFCASSPGTGSGTEAFFGQGTRLTVV.

There are a few counts of this clone. V usage is TRBV6-6 and J usage is TRBJ1-1; D is uncertain. Germline CDR1 and CDR2: MNHNY and SVGAGI (reference sequence). The ends were cut back, 8 bases at V and 3 bases at J, with 7 bases in the middle. The CDR3 runs 11 residues. CDR3 amino acids: CASARDTEAFF. The CDR3 DNA reads as TGTGCCAGCGCTAGGGACACTGAAGCTTTCTTT.

V gene TRBV6-1 combines with J gene TRBJ2-6, with 7 bases lining up with TRBD1. The CDR3 covers 17 residues. From germline, CDR1 is MNHNS and CDR2 SASEGT. V was pared by 4 bases and J by 0 bases, with 6 bases of the junction left unmatched. The CDR3 protein is CASSGGQELSGANVLTF. In nucleotides, the CDR3 is TGTGCCAGCAGTGGTGGACAGGAACTCTCTGGGGCCAACGTCCTGACTTTC.

This clone was counted a single time. CDR3: CASSSWGSSAETQYF. In nucleotides, the CDR3 is TGTGCCAGCAGCTCCTGGGGTTCTAGCGCGGAGACCCAGTACTTC. The rearrangement links TRBV5-6 to TRBJ2-5; D is possibly TRBD2 (6 bases). The length of the CDR3 is 15 residues. V gave up 3 bases and J gave up 5 bases, with 17 bases separating them. Germline values: CDR1 SGHDT, CDR2 YYEEEE.

The sample holds a few counts of this clone. The chain recombines TRBV10-1 with TRBJ2-5; 14 bases line up with TRBD2. This CDR3 is 17 amino acids long. Germline CDR1 reads WNHNN; CDR2 reads SYGVQD (reference sequence). With 2 bases clipped from V and 5 bases from J, the junction kept 7 bases outside the gene matches. The CDR3, as DNA: TGCGCCAGCAGTGAGGTGACTAGCGGGAGGGCCTTGGAGACCCAGTACTTC. Amino acids: CASSEVTSGRALETQYF.

The chain couples TRBV5-6 to TRBJ2-3, with no clear D. This CDR3 spans 14 amino acids. V lost 3 bases and J lost 13, with 21 bases in between. The V gene's germline CDR1 is SGHDT and CDR2 YYEEEE. CDR3 protein: CASSSDNAETYKYF. The CDR3, as DNA: TGTGCCAGCAGCTCTGATAATGCAGAAACTTACAAGTATTTT.

The chain joins TRBV30 to TRBJ1-4; D is unclear. CDR1 is GTSNPN, CDR2 SVGIG, per germline (reference sequence). Trimming left V 2 bases short and J 5 bases short, with 9 bases between. The CDR3 contains 13 residues. In DNA form, the CDR3 reads TGTGCCTGGAGTATGGAACTCAATGAAAAACTGTTTTTT. This codes for CAWSMELNEKLFF.

This clone occurred once. The chain couples TRBV27 to TRBJ1-6; TRBD1 matches 8 bases. V was clipped by 10 bases and J by 5 bases; unmatched bases: 10. Germline CDR1 and CDR2: MNHEY and SMNVEV (reference sequence). The CDR3 spans 15 residues. Here the CDR3 DNA reads TGTGCCAACTCGGGACAGGTCAATCATAATTCACCCCTCCACTTT. Translation: CANSGQVNHNSPLHF.

This chain joins TRBV6-7 and TRBJ2-2; TRBD1 aligns across 9 bases. TRBV6-7 is annotated as an ORF whose role is uncertain. J gave up 4 bases and V 11 bases, and 8 bases lay outside the gene matches. This CDR3 is 14 amino acids long. The CDR3 reads CAPLHRGRTGELFF. The DNA for the CDR3 is TGTGCCCCCCTCCACAGGGGGCGCACCGGGGAGCTGTTTTTT.

A word on this clone: This sample also contains other DNA sequences that code for the same CDR3. The V gene is TRBV9, the J gene TRBJ2-7, with TRBD2 matching 8 bases. Germline V gene lookup returns CDR1 SGDLS and CDR2 YYNGEE. Trimming at V came to 0 bases and at J to 6 bases, leaving 5 bases not matched to a gene. CDR3 length: 14 residues. The chain's CDR3 is CASSVATGGGEQYF. CDR3 sequence (DNA): TGTGCCAGCAGCGTAGCTACCGGGGGGGGCGAGCAGTACTTC.

V usage is TRBV5-3 and J usage is TRBJ2-7; D is uncertain. TRBV5-3 is labeled an ORF, and its function is uncertain. This CDR3 spans 16 amino acids. The germline V and J ends were trimmed by 7 bases and 2 bases, with 22 bases remaining between them. The CDR3 bases are TGTGCCAGAGCGCGCGAAGGTGGAAATAAAACCTACGAGCAGTACTTC. This codes for CARAREGGNKTYEQYF.

V usage is TRBV2 and J usage is TRBJ2-5; D might be TRBD1 (6 bases). The CDR3 has 17 amino acids. CDR1 and CDR2 from the germline V gene are SNHLY and FYNNEI. V was clipped by 3 bases and J by 2 bases, with 19 bases between them. The CDR3 region has the DNA TGTGCCAGCAGTGAGGGACAAATCCGAATGGTTCAAGAGACCCAGTACTTC. Translating gives CASSEGQIRMVQETQYF.